Listed below are T cell receptor beta chains from one sample, sequenced in a study. From the 5' RACE reads, TCRdb called clonotypes with MiXCR, one entry per CDR3 protein. In the table there are 62,000 or so distinct CDR3 sequences, about 22% of which are singletons. The sequencing input was memory CD4+ T cells sorted from a lymph node. The receptors come from a female donor with breast cancer. Each CDR3 is given with its conserved first and last residue. Fields, in order: clone size, D gene, V gene, J gene, CDR3 DNA, CDR3 protein. The D gene is left open where the match is weak. Expanded clones get a size class; other rows say once, few or many, or leave the size out.

.	.	TRBV6-5	TRBJ1-3	TGTGCCAGCCACAGGATTGCTGGAAACACCATATATTTT	CASHRIAGNTIYF
.	TRBD1	TRBV5-1	TRBJ2-6	TGCGCCAGCAGCTCAGGGGACAGGAAGGAGGCCAACGTCCTGACTTTC	CASSSGDRKEANVLTF
.	TRBD1	TRBV15	TRBJ1-4	TGTGCCACCAGCAGAGGCATTACAGGGGATGAAAAACTGTTTTTT	CATSRGITGDEKLFF
medium-sized	TRBD2	TRBV9	TRBJ2-7	TGTGCCAGCAGCGTATCCCTGGAAGCTCGCCGAGGACTAGCGACAGGAGGTAACGAGCAGTACTTC	CASSVSLEARRGLATGGNEQYF
many	.	TRBV4-2	TRBJ1-1	TGTGCCAGCAGCCAAGGAGACATGAACACTGAAGCTTTCTTT	CASSQGDMNTEAFF
.	.	TRBV7-9	TRBJ1-3	TGTGCCAGCGGAAGGGGGGGAAACACCATATATTTT	CASGRGGNTIYF
.	TRBD2	TRBV3-1	TRBJ2-7	TGTGCCAGCAGCCAAGCGGGACTAGCGGGAGGGGACGAGCAGTACTTC	CASSQAGLAGGDEQYF
many	TRBD2	TRBV4-1	TRBJ2-2	TGCGCCAGCAGCCAAAAAAGCGGGGACCTCACCGGGGAGCTGTTTTTT	CASSQKSGDLTGELFF
.	.	TRBV7-2	TRBJ1-1	TGTGCCAGCAGCTTCGGTAGGCGACAGTCTTTCTCCGAAGCTTTCTTT	CASSFGRRQSFSEAFF
once	.	TRBV5-5	TRBJ1-5	TGTGCCAGCAGCTTTTCCGGCCTCAATCAGCCCCAGCATTTT	CASSFSGLNQPQHF
few	TRBD1	TRBV20-1	TRBJ1-3	TGCAGTGCTAGAGATCGGGACAGGGATGGTTATGGAAACACCATATATTTT	CSARDRDRDGYGNTIYF
many	TRBD1	TRBV7-2	TRBJ2-1	TGTGCCAGCAGCACCTACCTTCAGGGGGCTAATGAGCAGTTCTTC	CASSTYLQGANEQFF
few	TRBD1	TRBV5-8	TRBJ2-7	TGTGCCAGCAGCTTGGACAGGGGGGTCAACGAGCAGTACTTC	CASSLDRGVNEQYF
few	.	TRBV6-5	TRBJ1-1	TGTGCCAGCAGTTGGAGGAATGGGGCGAATGAAGCTTTCTTT	CASSWRNGANEAFF
.	.	TRBV3-1	TRBJ2-2	TGTGCCAGCAGCCACACGGCCGGGGAGCTGTTTTTT	CASSHTAGELFF
medium-sized	TRBD2	TRBV29-1	TRBJ2-3	TGCAGCGTTGGAAGCGGGAGGTTGGATACGCAGTATTTT	CSVGSGRLDTQYF
few	.	TRBV5-1	TRBJ2-7	TGCGCCAGCAGCCTACAGGCTCACGCCTACGAGCAGTACTTC	CASSLQAHAYEQYF
.	.	TRBV27	TRBJ2-6	TGTGCCAGCAGTTTTCAGATGTCTTCTGGGGCCAACGTCCTGACTTTC	CASSFQMSSGANVLTF
few	.	TRBV6-2/TRBV6-3	TRBJ2-2	TGTGCCAGCGGCTCTGGGGGTTACGGGGAGCTGTTTTTT	CASGSGGYGELFF
.	.	TRBV9	TRBJ2-5	TGTGCCAGCAGCTCCATGGGTGGCCAAGAGACCCAGTACTTC	CASSSMGGQETQYF
few	TRBD1	TRBV20-1	TRBJ1-2	TGCAGTGTCACCGGGACAGCGGGTGGCTACACCTTC	CSVTGTAGGYTF
.	.	TRBV7-9	TRBJ2-2	TGTGCCAGCAGTTTTACTTCGGACACCGGGGAGCTGTCTTTT	CASSFTSDTGELSF
few	.	TRBV5-1	TRBJ2-1	TGCGCCAGCAGCGCGGGGACTGGCCCCACCAATGAGCAGTTCTTC	CASSAGTGPTNEQFF
few	TRBD1	TRBV4-1	TRBJ1-1	TGCGCCAGCAGCCAAGCTGGGGCGGGGAGGGGGCGAAGCACTGAAGCTTTCTTT	CASSQAGAGRGRSTEAFF
.	TRBD1	TRBV4-1	TRBJ2-7	TGCGCCAGCAGCCCACAGGGGAGCTCCTACGAGCAGTACTTC	CASSPQGSSYEQYF
.	.	TRBV9	TRBJ2-2	TGTGCCAGCAGCGTAGGGTATTCCAGGGAGCTGTTTTTT	CASSVGYSRELFF
many	.	TRBV12-3/TRBV12-4	TRBJ2-7	TGTGCCAGCAGTCTACGTAACGAGCAGTACTTC	CASSLRNEQYF
.	.	TRBV6-1	TRBJ2-1	TGTGCCAGCAGTTCTGGCCTAGGGGGCAATGAGCAGTTCTTC	CASSSGLGGNEQFF
few	.	TRBV5-6	TRBJ2-7	TGTGCCAGCAGCTTGGGCGGACGAGCAGTCGAGCAGTACTTC	CASSLGGRAVEQYF
many	.	TRBV24-1	TRBJ2-6	TGTGCCACCAGTTCCTCCAGACTGGTCTCTGGGGCCAACGTCCTGACTTTC	CATSSSRLVSGANVLTF
few	.	TRBV12-3/TRBV12-4	TRBJ2-3	TGTGCCAGCAGTTTCCTCGGGGACTTAACGCAGTATTTT	CASSFLGDLTQYF
few	TRBD2	TRBV5-5	TRBJ2-7	TGTGCCAGCAGCCCGACTAGCGGGAGCTACTACGAGCAGTACTTC	CASSPTSGSYYEQYF
few	.	TRBV9	TRBJ1-2	TGTGCCAGCAGCGTAGGGGCCGGTAACTATGGCTACACCTTC	CASSVGAGNYGYTF
few	.	TRBV5-1	TRBJ2-5	TGCGCCAGCTCAATCTTGGGACAACAAGAGACCCAGTACTTC	CASSILGQQETQYF
.	TRBD1	TRBV7-9	TRBJ1-1	TGTGCCGGCAGCTTTTGGACAGGAGAGAACACTGAAGCTTTCTTT	CAGSFWTGENTEAFF
.	.	TRBV3-1	TRBJ2-5	TGTGCCAGCAGCCAAACAGGGCCCGAGACCCAGTACTTC	CASSQTGPETQYF
.	.	TRBV7-3	TRBJ2-2	TGTGCCAGCAGCTCAGGCCGGGAGCTGTTTTTT	CASSSGRELFF
many	.	TRBV4-1	TRBJ1-6	TGCGCCAGCAGCCAAGATTGGTCCGGTTCACCCCTCCACTTT	CASSQDWSGSPLHF
many	.	TRBV6-5	TRBJ2-1	TGTGCCAGCAGAACACTATCCGACGAGCAGTTCTTC	CASRTLSDEQFF
.	.	TRBV28	TRBJ2-7	TGTGCCAGCAGTTTCGTAAAGCGTCAGGGCAGGGTCGAGCAGTACTTC	CASSFVKRQGRVEQYF
.	.	TRBV9	TRBJ2-2	TGTGCCAGCAGCGTAGCTGAATCGGTCACCGGGGAGCTGTTTTTT	CASSVAESVTGELFF
many	.	TRBV2	TRBJ1-1	TGTGCCAGCAATGATCAGTCCCACACTGAAGCTTTCTTT	CASNDQSHTEAFF
.	.	TRBV11-1	TRBJ2-5	TGTGCCAGCAGCTTAGATTGGGAGACCCAGTACTTC	CASSLDWETQYF
many	.	TRBV7-2	TRBJ2-7	TGTGCCAGCAGCACCACCGGGACTCAGAGAGGAGAGCAGTACTTC	CASSTTGTQRGEQYF
many	TRBD2	TRBV6-2/TRBV6-3	TRBJ2-2	TGTGCCACACAGCTCTCGGGACTAGAGATCACCGGGGAGCTGTTTTTT	CATQLSGLEITGELFF
few	.	TRBV12-3/TRBV12-4	TRBJ2-4	TGTGCCAGCAGACCAACCACAGGGACCAAAAACATTCAGTACTTC	CASRPTTGTKNIQYF
.	.	TRBV28	TRBJ1-5	TGTGCCAGCAGTCCTCCGGGGAATAGCAATCAGCCCCAGCATTTT	CASSPPGNSNQPQHF
few	.	TRBV20-1	TRBJ2-4	TGCAGTGCAAGGACAGAAAAAAACATTCAGTACTTC	CSARTEKNIQYF
.	.	TRBV20-1	TRBJ1-2	TGCAGTGCTACCCCTCCGGGACACAATAACGGAGGCTACACCTTC	CSATPPGHNNGGYTF
few	.	TRBV10-3	TRBJ1-1	TGTGCCATCAGTGGCGGGACACTCGGCACTGAAGCTTTCTTT	CAISGGTLGTEAFF
many	.	TRBV5-1	TRBJ1-1	TGCGCCAGCAGCTTGGAGCAGGGGAACACTGAAGCTTTCTTT	CASSLEQGNTEAFF
many	TRBD1	TRBV20-1	TRBJ2-3	TGCAGTGCTTTTGCCTCGGACAGGGGTAGCACAGATACGCAGTATTTT	CSAFASDRGSTDTQYF
.	.	TRBV12-3/TRBV12-4	TRBJ2-7	TGTGCCAGCAGTCCCCGACTAGGCGAGCAGTACTTC	CASSPRLGEQYF
many	.	TRBV20-1	TRBJ2-3	TGCAGTGCTACTGACCCAAAAGGCACGGCAGATACGCAGTATTTT	CSATDPKGTADTQYF